The subject of this entry is one TCR beta chain. These data belong to a study of blood T cell repertoires in COVID-19. Study details: Nucleic acid was either cDNA or gDNA, and it came from T cells, B-cell-depleted T cells, or PBMCs.

Germline CDR1 is SGHNT and CDR2 is YENEEA. The V gene end was trimmed by 4 bases and the J gene end by 2 bases; junction bases not matched to a gene: 8. The CDR3 runs to 16 residues. The assay was immunoSEQ multiplex PCR, and TCRdb's table has in-frame clones only and misses some. The sample yields about 320,000 clones, around nine tenths seen once. The chain links TRBV11-3 to TRBJ2-1; the match to TRBD2 covers 7 bases. The sample was peripheral blood. The sequence derives from a woman in her thirties with COVID-19, enrolled during active disease. In nucleotides, the CDR3 is TGTGCCAGCAGCTATAGCGCTAGCGGAGCCTACAATGAGCAGTTCTTC. Its translation is CASSYSASGAYNEQFF. Variable domain in full (rest from reference TRBV11-3 and TRBJ2-1): EAGVVQSPRYKIIEKKQPVAFWCNPISGHNTLYWYLQNLGQGPELLIRYENEEAVDDSQLPKDRFSAERLKGVDSTLKIQPAELGDSAVYLCASSYSASGAYNEQFFGPGTRLTVL.